The 2 T cell receptor beta chains below come from one sample, sequenced in a study of T-cell memory formation after mild COVID-19. MiXCR was run by TCRdb on the 5' RACE reads, yielding one entry per CDR3 protein. Here the sample spans roughly 500,000 distinct CDR3 sequences, 20% being singletons. The sequenced sample was PBMCs or a T cell subset sorted from them (not recorded which). These receptors all come from an adult woman who had mild COVID-19 (a few samples of this study predate the infection). Cell type and time point are not known.

This clonotype was counted a few times. The rearrangement joins TRBV29-1 to TRBJ2-1, with D possibly being TRBD1 or TRBD2 (5 bases each). The V and J ends lost 0 bases and 6 bases respectively, with 18 bases between them. The CDR3 totals 16 residues. CDR1 is SQVTM and CDR2 is ANQGSEA in the germline V gene. CDR3 region: CSVEDRRTGTLNEQFF. The CDR3 DNA follows: TGCAGCGTTGAAGACCGCCGCACCGGGACCCTCAATGAGCAGTTCTTC.

This clonotype showed up just a few times. The chain has TRBV10-3 and TRBJ1-5; D ambiguous. Germline CDR1 ENHRY, CDR2 SYGVKD. The CDR3 totals 14 residues. V gave up 0 bases and J gave up 0 bases, with 3 bases separating them. CDR3 DNA sequence: TGTGCCATCAGTGAGTCTCTTAGCAATCAGCCCCAGCATTTT. It codes for CAISESLSNQPQHF.